Listed here is a single TCR beta chain. The antigen is unknown. With each sample, at least 6 micrograms of total RNA were extracted. This record comes from a study of blood T cells in healthy people across ages. Study overall: In model experiments, template switching was able to capture about one barcoded beta molecule for every two T cells that were present. Study-wide results and caveats: Lack of knowledge of donor CMV status possibly confounded expanded clonotype changes. Total diversity from one million sequenced T cells was likely underestimated.

The V gene lost 6 bases and the J gene lost 6 bases, with 10 bases spanning the gap. CDR3 length: 12 amino acids. A J-beta primer mix and a sample-barcoded 5' primer were used in a second PCR of about 7 to 11 cycles. TCRdb re-analysed the 5' RACE reads in MiXCR, keeping a single row per CDR3 protein. This sample yields roughly 2 million distinct CDR3 sequences, of which approximately 50% are seen a single time; less than 2.5% belongs to the top ten. This receptor was identified in a woman aged 35 to 49 in good health. The rearrangement joins TRBV12-3 or TRBV12-4 to TRBJ2-3; D uncertain. Sequenced input: blood. The CDR3 nucleotides read TGTGCCAGCAGAGGTTATGGGGATACGCAGTATTTT. It translates to CASRGYGDTQYF.